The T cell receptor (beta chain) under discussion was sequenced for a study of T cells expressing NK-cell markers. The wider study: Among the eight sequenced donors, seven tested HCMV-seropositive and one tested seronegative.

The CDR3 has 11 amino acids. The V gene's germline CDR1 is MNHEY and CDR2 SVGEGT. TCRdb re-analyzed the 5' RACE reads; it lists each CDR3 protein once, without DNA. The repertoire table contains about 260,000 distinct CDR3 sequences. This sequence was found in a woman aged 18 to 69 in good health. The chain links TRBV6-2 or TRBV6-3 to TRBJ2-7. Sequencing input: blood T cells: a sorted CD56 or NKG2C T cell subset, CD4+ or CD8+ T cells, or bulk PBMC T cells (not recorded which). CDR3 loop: CASSNTYEQYF.